What follows are 3 T cell receptor beta chains derived from one specimen sequenced in a study of blood T cell repertoires in COVID-19. Measured with immunoSEQ multiplex PCR; TCRdb has only the in-frame clones, and not every one. The sample shows roughly 80,000 clones, 86% of them seen only once. Sequencing used peripheral blood. The origin of the receptors is a woman aged 55-75 years with acute or convalescent COVID-19.

V is TRBV13 and J is TRBJ2-2; D ambiguous. Germline V gene sequence: CDR1 PRHDT, CDR2 FYEKMQ (reference sequence). V gave up 0 bases and J gave up 5 bases, with 7 bases separating them. The CDR3 extends over 14 amino acids. The CDR3 here is CASSLGGRTGELFF. The CDR3, as DNA: TGTGCCAGCAGCTTAGGAGGCAGGACCGGGGAGCTGTTTTTT.

V and J are TRBV28 and TRBJ2-1, with D perhaps TRBD2 (5 bases). Trimming pared 3 bases from V and 7 bases from J, leaving 16 bases between. CDR1 is MDHEN, CDR2 SYDVKM, per germline. This CDR3 spans 15 amino acids. CDR3 sequence (DNA): TGTGCCAGCAGTTTCCGGAGGTTAGGCGGGAATGAGCAGTTCTTC. It encodes CASSFRRLGGNEQFF.

This rearrangement joins TRBV18 to TRBJ1-1, with D tentatively TRBD1 (5 bases). Germline V gene sequence: CDR1 KGHSH, CDR2 LQKENI. Trimming cost V 3 bases and J 1 base, with 9 bases left between them. CDR3 size: 14 residues. For the CDR3, the DNA is TGTGCCAGCTCACCGAGACAGTGGAACACTGAAGCTTTCTTT. This codes for CASSPRQWNTEAFF.